The 11 T cell receptor beta chains given below trace back to one sample, sequenced in a study of T cell responses to AZD1222 COVID-19 vaccine. Method: immunoSEQ multiplex PCR; TCRdb's copy keeps in-frame clones and lacks some. The sample includes about 75,000 clones, over 75% of them seen just once. The sequencing here drew on peripheral blood, taken 28 days after the second AZD1222 dose. The receptors stem from an adult who received the AZD1222 COVID-19 vaccine.

The chain has TRBV4-3 and TRBJ1-1; possibly TRBD1 for D (6 bases). Germline loops: CDR1 LGHNA, CDR2 YSLEER. V lost 0 bases, J lost 7 bases, and 18 bases lay in between. This CDR3 is 16 amino acids long. CDR3 region: CASSQDRVGGMIEAFF. Here the CDR3 DNA reads TGCGCCAGCAGCCAAGATAGGGTAGGGGGTATGATTGAAGCTTTCTTT.

The V call is TRBV28, the J call TRBJ2-5, with 13 bases identical to TRBD2. CDR3 length: 17 amino acids. Trimming at V came to 7 bases and at J to 5 bases, leaving 13 bases not matched to a gene. The V gene's germline CDR1 is MDHEN and CDR2 SYDVKM. The CDR3 region is CASTLPPLAGGRETQYF. The CDR3 DNA reads as TGTGCCAGCACCTTACCGCCACTAGCGGGGGGGCGGGAGACCCAGTACTTC.

The chain combines TRBV18 with TRBJ2-7; D tentatively reads TRBD1 or TRBD2 (5 bases each). Germline V gene sequence: CDR1 KGHSH, CDR2 LQKENI. Trimming took 2 bases from V and 4 from J, leaving 6 bases between them. This CDR3 is 12 amino acids long. In DNA, the CDR3 is TGTGCCAGCTCACCAGGGGGATACGAGCAGTACTTC. It yields the protein CASSPGGYEQYF.

The CDR3 is CASSLPGAHQPQHF. CDR3 DNA sequence: TGTGCCAGCAGCTTGCCAGGGGCCCATCAGCCCCAGCATTTT. V gene TRBV5-4 combines with J gene TRBJ1-5; D is perhaps TRBD1 (6 bases). V shed 1 base and J shed 5 bases, with 10 bases lying between them. Per germline, CDR1 SGHNT and CDR2 YYREEE (reference sequence). This CDR3 is 14 amino acids long.

This chain joins TRBV2 and TRBJ1-1, with 10 positions matching TRBD1. Germline lookup yields CDR1 SNHLY and CDR2 FYNNEI. Trimming at V came to 4 bases and at J to 5 bases, leaving 4 bases not matched to a gene. This CDR3 region has 14 residues. The CDR3 loop is CASSGGTGETEAFF. For the CDR3, the DNA is TGTGCCAGCAGTGGGGGGACAGGGGAAACTGAAGCTTTCTTT.

This clone turned up a few times. The rearrangement joins TRBV4-2 to TRBJ2-2, with 8 bases aligning to TRBD2. Germline V lookup: CDR1 LGHNA, CDR2 YNFKEQ. Trimming at V came to 0 bases and at J to 0 bases, leaving 3 bases not matched to a gene. This CDR3 is built from 17 residues. This CDR3 reads CASSQDREGANTGELFF. CDR3 in DNA: TGTGCCAGCAGCCAAGATCGGGAGGGGGCGAACACCGGGGAGCTGTTTTTT.

V usage is TRBV12-3 or TRBV12-4 and J usage is TRBJ2-4; the D gene could be TRBD1 or TRBD2 (5 bases each). The V and J ends lost 3 bases and 5 bases respectively, with 5 bases between them. There are 12 residues in the CDR3. This CDR3 is CASSLGENIQYF. The CDR3 nucleotides read TGTGCCAGCAGTTTGGGGGAAAACATTCAGTACTTC.

This clone was seen just once. The chain employs TRBV7-2 and TRBJ2-7; TRBD2 might be the D (6 bases). CDR1 and CDR2 (germline): SGHTA, FQGNSA. V lost 3 bases and J lost 2, with 11 bases in between. The CDR3 extends over 14 amino acids. CDR3 sequence reads: CASSFGGEAYEQYF. In DNA, the CDR3 is TGTGCCAGCAGCTTTGGAGGGGAAGCCTACGAGCAGTACTTC. The entire variable domain, with the rest obtained from reference TRBV7-2 and TRBJ2-7, is as follows: GAGVSQSPSNKVTEKGKDVELRCDPISGHTALYWYRQSLGQGLEFLIYFQGNSAPDKSGLPSDRFSAERTGGSVSTLTIQRTQQEDSAVYLCASSFGGEAYEQYFGPGTRLTVT.

The chain uses TRBV5-1 and TRBJ1-5; D gene uncertain. The ends were cut back, 0 bases at V and 7 bases at J, with 11 bases in the middle. The CDR3 runs 14 residues. Germline CDR1 SGHRS, CDR2 YFSETQ. The CDR3 region is CASSLGEYGQPQHF. The DNA of the CDR3 is TGCGCCAGCAGCTTGGGGGAGTATGGGCAGCCCCAGCATTTT.

V is TRBV7-3 and J is TRBJ2-1; 11 bases line up with TRBD2. The junction had 2 bases not matched to a gene; V was cut back by 1 base and J by 6 bases. The CDR3 covers 15 residues. Per the germline V gene, CDR1 is SGHTA and CDR2 is FQGTGA. CDR3 in DNA: TGTGCCAGCAGCTTAATGGGACTAGCGGCCAATGAGCAGTTCTTC. Amino acid sequence: CASSLMGLAANEQFF.

This clone has only one observation. The chain recombines TRBV30 with TRBJ2-1; D is unclear. CDR1 and CDR2 (germline): GTSNPN, SVGIG (reference sequence). The CDR3 runs to 11 residues. Trimming took 8 bases from V and 11 from J, leaving 16 bases between them. This chain's CDR3 is CARGVGQKQFF. For the CDR3, the DNA is TGTGCCCGCGGAGTGGGTCAGAAGCAGTTCTTC. Complete variable domain (other parts from reference TRBV30 and TRBJ2-1): SQTIHQWPATLVQPVGSPLSLECTVEGTSNPNLYWYRQAAGRGLQLLFYSVGIGQISSEVPQNLSASRPQDRQFILSSKKLLLSDSGFYLCARGVGQKQFFGPGTRLTVL.